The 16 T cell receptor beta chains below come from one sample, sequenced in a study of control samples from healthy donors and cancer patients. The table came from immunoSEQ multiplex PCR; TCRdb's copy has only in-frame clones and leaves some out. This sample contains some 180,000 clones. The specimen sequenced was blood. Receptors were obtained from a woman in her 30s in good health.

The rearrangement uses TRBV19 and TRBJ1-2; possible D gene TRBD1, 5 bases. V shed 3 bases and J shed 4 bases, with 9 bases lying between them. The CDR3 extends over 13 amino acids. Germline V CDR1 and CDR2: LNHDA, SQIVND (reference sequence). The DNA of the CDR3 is TGTGCCAGTAGTATGGGCAGGGTCTATGGCTACACCTTC. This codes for CASSMGRVYGYTF.

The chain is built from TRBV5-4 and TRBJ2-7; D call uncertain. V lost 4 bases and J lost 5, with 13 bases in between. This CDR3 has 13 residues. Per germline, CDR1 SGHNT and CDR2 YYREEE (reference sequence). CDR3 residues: CASSPDPGDEQYF. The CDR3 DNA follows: TGTGCCAGCAGCCCAGACCCTGGGGACGAGCAGTACTTC.

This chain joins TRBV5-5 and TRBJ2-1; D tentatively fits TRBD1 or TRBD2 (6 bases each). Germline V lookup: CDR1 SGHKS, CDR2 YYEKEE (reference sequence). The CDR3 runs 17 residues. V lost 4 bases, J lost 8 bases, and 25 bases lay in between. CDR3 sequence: CASSRVAGGGRDDEQFF. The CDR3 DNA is TGTGCCAGCAGCCGAGTTGCCGGTGGGGGGCGAGACGATGAGCAGTTCTTC.

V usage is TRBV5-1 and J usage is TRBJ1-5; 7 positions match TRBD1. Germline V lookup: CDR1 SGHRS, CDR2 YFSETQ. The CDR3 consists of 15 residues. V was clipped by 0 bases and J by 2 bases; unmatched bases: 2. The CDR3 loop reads CASSLEGAGNQPQHF. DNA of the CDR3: TGCGCCAGCAGCTTGGAGGGGGCAGGCAATCAGCCCCAGCATTTT.

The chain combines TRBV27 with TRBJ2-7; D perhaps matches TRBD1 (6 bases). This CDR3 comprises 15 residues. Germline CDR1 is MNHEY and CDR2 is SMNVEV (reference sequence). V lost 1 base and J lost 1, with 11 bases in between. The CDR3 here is CASSLYYRESYEQYF. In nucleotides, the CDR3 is TGTGCCAGCAGTTTATATTACAGGGAGTCCTACGAGCAGTACTTC.

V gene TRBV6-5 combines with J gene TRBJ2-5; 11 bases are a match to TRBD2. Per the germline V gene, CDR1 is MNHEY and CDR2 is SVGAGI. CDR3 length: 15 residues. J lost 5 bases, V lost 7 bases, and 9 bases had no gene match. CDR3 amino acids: CASMSSGGKAETQYF. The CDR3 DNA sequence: TGTGCCAGCATGTCTAGCGGGGGGAAAGCGGAGACCCAGTACTTC.

CDR3 residues: CASSLPRAAGRGYTF. The CDR3, as DNA: TGTGCCAGCAGCCTACCTCGGGCCGCCGGTAGGGGCTACACCTTC. The rearrangement joins TRBV7-9 to TRBJ1-2; D unclear. Trimming left V 5 bases short and J 8 bases short, with 21 bases between. Germline CDR1 SEHNR, CDR2 FQNEAQ (reference sequence). There are 15 residues in the CDR3. Using reference TRBV7-9 and TRBJ1-2 for the parts outside the CDR3, the full variable domain is DTGVSQNPRHKITKRGQNVTFRCDPISEHNRLYWYRQTLGQGPEFLTYFQNEAQLEKSRLLSDRFSAERPKGSFSTLEIQRTEQGDSAMYLCASSLPRAAGRGYTFGSGTRLTVV.

In DNA, the CDR3 is TGTGCCAGCAGTTACGGGGGTCCGTCTGGCGAGCAGTACTTC. This gives the protein CASSYGGPSGEQYF. The chain carries TRBV6-2 or TRBV6-3 and TRBJ2-7; D tentatively fits TRBD1 or TRBD2 (5 bases each). Germline values: CDR1 MNHEY, CDR2 SVGEGT. The CDR3 has 14 residues. Trimming pared 2 bases from V and 6 bases from J, leaving 14 bases between.

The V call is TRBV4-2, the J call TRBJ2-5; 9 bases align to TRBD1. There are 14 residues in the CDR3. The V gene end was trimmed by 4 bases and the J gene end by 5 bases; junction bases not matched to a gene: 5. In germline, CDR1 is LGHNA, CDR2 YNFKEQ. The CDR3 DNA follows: TGTGCCAGCAGCCCGGACAGGGGAGGTGAGACCCAGTACTTC. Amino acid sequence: CASSPDRGGETQYF.

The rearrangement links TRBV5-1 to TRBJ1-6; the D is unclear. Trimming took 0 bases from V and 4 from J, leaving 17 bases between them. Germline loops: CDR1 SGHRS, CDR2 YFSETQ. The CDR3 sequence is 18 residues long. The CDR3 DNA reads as TGCGCCAGCAGCTTGGAGGTGGGGTCCCTATCTTATAATTCACCCCTCCACTTT. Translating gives CASSLEVGSLSYNSPLHF.

As DNA, the CDR3 is TGTGCCAGCAGCCCTCGGGGGCCGGGCTCCTACAATGAGCAGTTCTTC. Translated, it gives CASSPRGPGSYNEQFF. This chain joins TRBV9 and TRBJ2-1; D could derive from TRBD1 or TRBD2 (6 bases each). CDR3 length: 16 residues. V lost 4 bases, J lost 0 bases, and 14 bases lay in between. CDR1 and CDR2 from the germline V gene are SGDLS and YYNGEE. Based on the CDR3 plus reference TRBV9 and TRBJ2-1, the full variable domain is DSGVTQTPKHLITATGQRVTLRCSPRSGDLSVYWYQQSLDQGLQFLIQYYNGEERAKGNILERFSAQQFPDLHSELNLSSLELGDSALYFCASSPRGPGSYNEQFFGPGTRLTVL.

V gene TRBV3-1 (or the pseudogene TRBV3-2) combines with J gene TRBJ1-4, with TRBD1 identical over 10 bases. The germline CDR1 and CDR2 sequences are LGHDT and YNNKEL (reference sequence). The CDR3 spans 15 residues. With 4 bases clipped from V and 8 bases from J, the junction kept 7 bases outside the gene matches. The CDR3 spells CASSLTGGAREKLFF. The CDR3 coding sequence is TGTGCCAGCAGCCTGACAGGGGGCGCGAGGGAAAAACTGTTTTTT.

The DNA for the CDR3 is TGTGCCAGCAGTCATGTCACTCAGGGAGAAGCTTTCTTT. This encodes CASSHVTQGEAFF. The chain uses TRBV6-5 and TRBJ1-1, with D perhaps matching TRBD1 (5 bases). This CDR3 is built from 13 residues. Per the germline V gene, CDR1 is MNHEY and CDR2 is SVGAGI. Trimming took off 5 bases at V and 8 bases at J, with 15 bases between the two ends.

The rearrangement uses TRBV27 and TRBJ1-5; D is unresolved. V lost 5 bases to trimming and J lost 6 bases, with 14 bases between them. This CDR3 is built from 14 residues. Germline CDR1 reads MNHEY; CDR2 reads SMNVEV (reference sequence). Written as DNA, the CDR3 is TGTGCCAGCAGTACCCCCTCGGAAGGTCAGCCCCAGCATTTT. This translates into CASSTPSEGQPQHF.

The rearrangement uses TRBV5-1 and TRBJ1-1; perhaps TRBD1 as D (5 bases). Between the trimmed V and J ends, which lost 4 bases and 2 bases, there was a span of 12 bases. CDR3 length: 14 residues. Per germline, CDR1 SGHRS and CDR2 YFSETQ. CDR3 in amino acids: CASSPGGRNTEAFF. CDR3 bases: TGCGCCAGCAGCCCTGGGGGGAGAAACACTGAAGCTTTCTTT.

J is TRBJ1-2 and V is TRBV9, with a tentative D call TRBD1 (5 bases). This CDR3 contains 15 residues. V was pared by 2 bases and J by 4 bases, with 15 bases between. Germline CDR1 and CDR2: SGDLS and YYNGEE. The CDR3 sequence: CASSVRDLNGYGYTF. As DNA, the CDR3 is TGTGCCAGCAGCGTCCGGGACCTCAACGGCTATGGCTACACCTTC.